A selection of T cell receptor beta chains follows, all from one sample in a study of Graves' ophthalmopathy and Graves' hyperthyroidism. TCRdb processed the multiplex PCR reads anew with MiXCR; each CDR3 protein has one entry. The sample lists hundreds of thousands of distinct CDR3 sequences; about 21% were seen once. Sequencing was performed on peripheral blood. The receptor set was obtained from a woman younger than 35 with stable Graves' hyperthyroidism. Both conserved end residues are part of each CDR3. Each record gives: CDR3 DNA, CDR3 protein, J gene, V gene, D gene, clone size. A D gene is named only where the DNA matches it firmly. Clone size appears in some rows only: once, few, many, or a class for an expanded clone.

TGTGCCAGCAGTGAATCCTTCCGCAGCGATGAAGCTTTCTTT | CASSESFRSDEAFF | TRBJ1-1 | TRBV2 | . | many
TGTGCCAGCAGTGAGGGCTATGGCTACACCTTC | CASSEGYGYTF | TRBJ1-2 | TRBV6-2/TRBV6-3 | . | medium-sized
TGTGCCAGCAGCTTAGTCGTCACAGGGGGCAAGAAGACCCAGTACTTC | CASSLVVTGGKKTQYF | TRBJ2-5 | TRBV7-2 | TRBD1 | many
TGTGCCAGCAGTCAGCAGGGGAACTATGGCTACACCTTC | CASSQQGNYGYTF | TRBJ1-2 | TRBV2 | . | many
TGTGCCATCAAAGAGGGGGGTAACGATTCACCCCTCCACTTT | CAIKEGGNDSPLHF | TRBJ1-6 | TRBV10-3 | . | many
TGTGCCATCAGTGAGCTCGACAACTACGAGCAGTACTTC | CAISELDNYEQYF | TRBJ2-7 | TRBV10-3 | . | .
TGTGCCAGCAGCCAAGATCTATCCCTCACCGGGGAGCTGTTTTTT | CASSQDLSLTGELFF | TRBJ2-2 | TRBV4-2 | . | few
TGCAGCGTTGAAGTCGTTGGGGGGTTCGCGAACACCGGGGAGCTGTTTTTT | CSVEVVGGFANTGELFF | TRBJ2-2 | TRBV29-1 | . | .
TGCAGTGCTGGAAAGCGACTAGCGGGATCCGAGCAGTACTTC | CSAGKRLAGSEQYF | TRBJ2-7 | TRBV20-1 | TRBD2 | many
TGTGCCAGCGCACCCCGAGGGTGGGATAATTCACCCCTCCACTTT | CASAPRGWDNSPLHF | TRBJ1-6 | TRBV27 | . | many
TGTGCCAGCAGTTTAAATCCGGACAGGGAACGTGGCTACACCTTC | CASSLNPDRERGYTF | TRBJ1-2 | TRBV12-3/TRBV12-4 | TRBD1 | many
TGCAGCGTTGAGGGTCAGGAGAGAACCGGGGAGCTGTTTTTT | CSVEGQERTGELFF | TRBJ2-2 | TRBV29-1 | . | many
TGTGCCTGGAAACGGGACAGGGAGTCCTACGAGCAGTACTTC | CAWKRDRESYEQYF | TRBJ2-7 | TRBV30 | TRBD1 | many
TGCAGTGCTAGGTCAGGGGGGCAGGACATTCAGTACTTC | CSARSGGQDIQYF | TRBJ2-4 | TRBV20-1 | . | many
TGTGCCATCAGTGATTTGGCGGGACATCGAGAGACCCAGTACTTC | CAISDLAGHRETQYF | TRBJ2-5 | TRBV10-3 | . | many
TGCAGTGCTAGAGACAGGGGCTATGGCTACACCTTC | CSARDRGYGYTF | TRBJ1-2 | TRBV20-1 | . | many
TGTGCCTGGAGCAGTATGCCTAGCGGAACCTACGAGCAGTACTTC | CAWSSMPSGTYEQYF | TRBJ2-7 | TRBV30 | TRBD2 | many
TGCGCCAGCAGCGTAAGGTTGGGACCCCCCTACGAGCAGTACTTC | CASSVRLGPPYEQYF | TRBJ2-7 | TRBV4-3 | . | many
TGTGCCAGCAGTACCGGGACAGGGGGCAGGTACGAGCAGTACTTC | CASSTGTGGRYEQYF | TRBJ2-7 | TRBV6-1 | TRBD1 | many
TGTGCCAGCAGGCGGCGGATGGGACAGAATAATTCACCCCTCCACTTT | CASRRRMGQNNSPLHF | TRBJ1-6 | TRBV3-1 | TRBD1 | many
TGTGCCAGCAGTTTAGAGGGGCGGTACGAGCAGTACTTC | CASSLEGRYEQYF | TRBJ2-7 | TRBV12-3/TRBV12-4 | . | many
TGTGCCAGCAACCTCAGCGGGAGGGGGAACATTAAGTACTTC | CASNLSGRGNIKYF | TRBJ2-4 | TRBV6-2/TRBV6-3 | TRBD2 | many
TGCAGTGCTAGCCGGGACCTGGATTGGGGCACCTTC | CSASRDLDWGTF | TRBJ1-2 | TRBV20-1 | . | many
TGTGCCAGCAGTCGTGGACAGGGCGGATCACCCCTCCACTTT | CASSRGQGGSPLHF | TRBJ1-6 | TRBV12-3/TRBV12-4 | TRBD1 | few
TGCAGTGCTAGTCCGAACACAGATACGCAGTATTTT | CSASPNTDTQYF | TRBJ2-3 | TRBV20-1 | . | many